What follows is one T cell receptor (beta chain) and its context. Its cognate antigen is unknown. Second-dose intervals near 4 or 12 weeks were combined. The CDR3 has 15 amino acids. V lost 3 bases and J 3 bases, leaving 12 bases between the germline ends. The germline V gene encodes CDR1 KGHSH and CDR2 LQKENI. The data stem from a study of T cell responses to AZD1222 COVID-19 vaccine. Whole-study findings and limits: Nearly half of spike-specific TCRs reportedly target variant regions that are unmutated in the B.1.351 and B.1.1.7 variants.

The assay was immunoSEQ multiplex PCR, and TCRdb's table has in-frame clones only and misses some. The table lists fewer than 150,000 clones, around 90% of them singletons, with around 5% in the top ten. This rearrangement joins TRBV18 to TRBJ1-3; no reliable D call. Sequencing used peripheral blood, obtained 28 days after the second AZD1222 dose. This TCR was recovered from an adult who received the AZD1222 COVID-19 vaccine. The CDR3 DNA reads TGTGCCAGCTCACCCCAACTGATCGATGGAAACACCATATATTTT. Its protein is CASSPQLIDGNTIYF.